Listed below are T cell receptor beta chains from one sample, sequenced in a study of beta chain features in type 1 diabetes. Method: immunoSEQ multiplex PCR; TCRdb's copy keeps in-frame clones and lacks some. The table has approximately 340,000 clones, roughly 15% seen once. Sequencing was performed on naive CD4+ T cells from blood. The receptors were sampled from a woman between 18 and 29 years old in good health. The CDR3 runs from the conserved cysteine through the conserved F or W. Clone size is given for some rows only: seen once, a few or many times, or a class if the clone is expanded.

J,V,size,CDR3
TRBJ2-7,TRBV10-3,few,CAISGTSYEQYF
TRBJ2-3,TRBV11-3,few,CASSSGLVGGDTQYF
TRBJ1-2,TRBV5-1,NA,CASSFGRQGANGYTF
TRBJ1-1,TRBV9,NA,CASSVAPGRMNTEAFF
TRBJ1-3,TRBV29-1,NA,CSARDRERNTIYF
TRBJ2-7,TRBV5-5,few,CASSRRDIYEQYF
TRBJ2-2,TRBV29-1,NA,CSVTAVANTGELFF
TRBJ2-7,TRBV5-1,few,CASSGRLAGAYEQYF
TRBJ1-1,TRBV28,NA,CASTTTSVNTEAFF
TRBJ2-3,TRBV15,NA,CATSRALTSNTDTQYF
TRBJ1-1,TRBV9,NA,CASSALGSNTEAFF
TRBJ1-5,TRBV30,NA,CAWSVGHRVGSQPQHF
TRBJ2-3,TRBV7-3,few,CASSPGLETDTQYF
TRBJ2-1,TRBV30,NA,CAWKPGFAYNEQFF